This TCR beta chain originates from a study of blood T cell repertoires in COVID-19. Overall study: Acute and convalescent COVID-19 specimens originated in the United States, Italy and Spain.

The CDR3 is 13 amino acids. The V end was cut by 4 bases, the J end by 2 bases, with 9 bases between. Germline V lookup: CDR1 SGHRS, CDR2 YFSETQ. Generated by immunoSEQ multiplex PCR, the TCRdb table keeps only in-frame clones and is missing some. The table includes some 140,000 clones, less than 80% detected once. The genes are TRBV5-1 and TRBJ1-1, with D maybe TRBD1 (6 bases). The sequenced sample was peripheral blood. The clonotype originates from a man in his 60s with acute or convalescent COVID-19. CDR3 residues: CASSPGGNTEAFF. DNA for the CDR3: TGCGCCAGCAGCCCGGGGGGCAACACTGAAGCTTTCTTT.